These T cell receptor beta chains were read from a single sample in a study of blood T cell repertoires in COVID-19. Profiling relied on immunoSEQ multiplex PCR, and the TCRdb table lists in-frame clones only, not all of them. The sample yields some 490,000 clones, approximately 91% seen once. The source material was PBMCs or T cells enriched from blood (not recorded which). Receptors were obtained from a woman aged 55-70 years who had recovered from COVID-19. The CDR3 runs from the conserved cysteine through the conserved F or W. A D gene is named only where the DNA matches it firmly. Only part of the rows carry a size: once, few, many, or a class if the clone is expanded.

>TRBJ2-5|NA|NA|TRBV10-2
CASSERDWYQETQYF
TGCGCCAGCAGTGAGAGGGACTGGTACCAAGAGACCCAGTACTTC
>TRBJ1-1|TRBD1|once|TRBV5-1
CASSLEGRGSTEAFF
TGCGCCAGCAGCTTGGAGGGCAGGGGGAGCACTGAAGCTTTCTTT
>TRBJ2-7|NA|few|TRBV3-1/TRBV3-2
CASSYTGSVYEQYF
TGTGCCAGCAGCTATACAGGGAGCGTCTACGAGCAGTACTTC
>TRBJ1-2|TRBD1|NA|TRBV24-1
CATSQGAYGYTF
TGTGCCACCAGTCAGGGGGCTTATGGCTACACCTTC
>TRBJ1-3|NA|NA|TRBV10-3
CAEGTTGSSGNTIYF
TGTGCCGAAGGAACAACAGGGAGCTCTGGAAACACCATATATTTT
>TRBJ1-6|TRBD1|NA|TRBV25-1
CASSERGQGGSPLHF
TGTGCCAGCAGTGAGAGGGGGCAGGGTGGTTCACCCCTCCACTTT
>TRBJ1-2|NA|once|TRBV7-9
CASSSWFDRFVYGYTF
TGTGCCAGCAGCTCCTGGTTCGACAGGTTTGTCTATGGCTACACCTTC
>TRBJ2-7|TRBD2|NA|TRBV7-2
CASSLVSGDYEQYF
TGTGCCAGCAGCTTGGTAAGCGGGGACTACGAGCAGTACTTC
>TRBJ1-3|NA|NA|TRBV3-1/TRBV3-2
CASSQGASSGNTIYF
TGTGCCAGCAGCCAAGGGGCGAGCTCTGGAAACACCATATATTTT
>TRBJ1-4|TRBD1|NA|TRBV2
CASSVYSGTGYEKLFF
TGTGCCAGCAGTGTTTACTCCGGGACAGGGTATGAAAAACTGTTTTTT
>TRBJ2-5|NA|NA|TRBV14
CASSQDYHDTVIQETQYF
TGTGCCAGCAGCCAAGATTACCATGACACCGTAATACAAGAGACCCAGTACTTC
>TRBJ2-1|TRBD2|NA|TRBV28
CASSLAGWGGMNEQFF
TGTGCCAGCAGTTTAGCTGGGTGGGGGGGAATGAATGAGCAGTTCTTC
>TRBJ1-2|TRBD1|NA|TRBV6-5
CASKVTGGRYGYTF
TGTGCCAGCAAGGTGACAGGGGGGCGTTATGGCTACACCTTC
>TRBJ2-2|NA|NA|TRBV6-6
CASSYWRGGLRELFF
TGTGCCAGCAGTTACTGGAGGGGGGGTTTAAGGGAGCTGTTTTTT
>TRBJ2-5|NA|NA|TRBV11-3
CASRGAGETQYF
TGTGCCAGCCGGGGGGCCGGGGAGACCCAGTACTTC
>TRBJ2-2|NA|NA|TRBV14
CASSQGRAGTGELFF
TGTGCCAGCAGCCAAGGAAGGGCGGGCACCGGGGAGCTGTTTTTT
>TRBJ2-5|NA|NA|TRBV7-2
CASSVGGGVETQYF
TGTGCCAGCAGTGTAGGGGGGGGAGTGGAGACCCAGTACTTC
>TRBJ2-1|TRBD2|NA|TRBV27
CASSSRTSGGGTINEQFF
TGTGCCAGCAGTTCACGGACTAGCGGGGGGGGTACAATCAATGAGCAGTTCTTC
>TRBJ1-1|NA|NA|TRBV13
CASSLASGFGAFF
TGTGCCAGCAGCCTAGCTTCAGGGTTTGGAGCTTTCTTT
>TRBJ1-2|TRBD1|NA|TRBV2
CASSPGQGVGRYTF
TGTGCCAGCAGTCCGGGACAGGGGGTCGGCCGCTACACCTTC
>TRBJ1-5|NA|NA|TRBV24-1
CATSPGNQPQHF
TGTGCCACCAGTCCCGGGAATCAGCCCCAGCATTTT
>TRBJ2-3|TRBD2|once|TRBV2
CASRAAAFLAGGQKDTQYF
TGTGCCAGCAGGGCGGCAGCCTTCCTGGCGGGGGGGCAGAAAGATACGCAGTATTTT
>TRBJ2-1|TRBD2|NA|TRBV5-6
CASSLAGGNEQFF
TGTGCCAGCAGCCTAGCGGGGGGGAATGAGCAGTTCTTC
>TRBJ1-2|NA|NA|TRBV7-9
CASSLLEVGGYTF
TGTGCCAGCAGCTTATTGGAGGTGGGGGGCTACACCTTC
>TRBJ1-1|TRBD1|NA|TRBV4-1
CASSQEGTGVRTEAFF
TGCGCCAGCAGCCAAGAGGGGACAGGGGTAAGGACTGAAGCTTTCTTT
>TRBJ2-2|NA|NA|TRBV24-1
CATSASAGLGELFF
TGTGCCACCAGCGCAAGCGCGGGGTTAGGGGAGCTGTTTTTT
>TRBJ2-7|NA|NA|TRBV5-1
CASSLMTVSSYEQYF
TGCGCCAGCAGCTTGATGACAGTAAGCTCCTACGAGCAGTACTTC
>TRBJ1-5|TRBD1|NA|TRBV6-5
CASSRTGQPQHF
TGTGCCAGCAGTAGGACAGGTCAGCCCCAGCATTTT